The T cell receptor beta chain under discussion was sequenced for a study of blood T cell repertoires in COVID-19. Whole-study context: Sample material is recorded as cDNA or gDNA derived from T cells, B-cell-depleted T cells, or PBMCs.

As processed by the authors: Amplification with reference gene primers provided the estimates of nucleated cell counts. TCRdb keeps only in-frame clones here, not all; method: immunoSEQ multiplex PCR. V, J and clone size were drawn from that table, and D and trimming were deduced from the DNA. The sample shows some 200,000 clones, around 82% of them seen only once. The CDR3 is 13 amino acids. Trimming cost V 2 bases and J 5 bases, with 8 bases left between them. CDR1 and CDR2 (germline): SGHRS, YFSETQ. Residents of about two dozen US areas, aged about 18 to 95 years, made up the participants. Recovered participants had two consecutive negative NP/OP PCR tests, healthcare professional clearance, or symptom resolution.

This chain links TRBV5-1 with TRBJ2-1; D is unresolved. Sequenced sample: PBMCs or T cells enriched from blood (not recorded which). The clonotype originates from a man aged 35-49 years who had recovered from COVID-19. In nucleotides, the CDR3 is TGCGCCAGCAGCTTTTCTTTAAACAATGAGCAGTTCTTC. Translation: CASSFSLNNEQFF. Variable domain in full (rest from reference TRBV5-1 and TRBJ2-1): KAGVTQTPRYLIKTRGQQVTLSCSPISGHRSVSWYQQTPGQGLQFLFEYFSETQRNKGNFPGRFSGRQFSNSRSEMNVSTLELGDSALYLCASSFSLNNEQFFGPGTRLTVL.